A selection of T cell receptor beta chains follows, all from one sample in a study of shared clonotypes between healthy human individuals. Clones were sequenced by immunoSEQ multiplex PCR, and TCRdb holds only the in-frame ones, with some missing. The data contain around 2,000,000 clones, about 93% of them singletons. Material: naive CD8+ T cells from PBMCs. The receptor source for this set is a man between 18 and 29 years old in good health. Some clones in this sample may be carry-over from other donors' samples. Each CDR3 is given with its conserved first and last residue. A D gene is named only where the DNA matches it firmly. The size entry is marked missing in some rows and otherwise reads once, few, many or a size class.

size: .; J: TRBJ2-7; D: TRBD1; V: TRBV14; DNA: TGTGCCAGCAGCCACTGGGACAGGCCGCCCTACGAGCAGTACTTC; CDR3: CASSHWDRPPYEQYF
size: .; J: TRBJ2-2; D: .; V: TRBV9; DNA: TGTGCCAGCAGCGGAGGGGGTTCCGGGGAGCTGTTTTTT; CDR3: CASSGGGSGELFF
size: once; J: TRBJ1-5; D: .; V: TRBV19; DNA: TGTGCCAGTAGTACCCCCCGCGGGGCTTATAGCAATCAGCCCCAGCATTTT; CDR3: CASSTPRGAYSNQPQHF
size: .; J: TRBJ2-1; D: .; V: TRBV18; DNA: TGTGCCAGCTCACCGACGGGAGCTGACTACAATGAGCAGTTCTTC; CDR3: CASSPTGADYNEQFF
size: .; J: TRBJ2-1; D: TRBD1; V: TRBV27; DNA: TGTGCCAGCAGACCAACAGGGGGCAATGAGCAGTTCTTC; CDR3: CASRPTGGNEQFF
size: .; J: TRBJ2-7; D: .; V: TRBV29-1; DNA: TGCAGCGTTGAAGAAGGCACGGCGGGTTGGGGCTACGAGCAGTACTTC; CDR3: CSVEEGTAGWGYEQYF
size: .; J: TRBJ2-2; D: .; V: TRBV2; DNA: TGTGCCAGCAATTTGGGAACGGATAGCTCCGGGGAGCTGTTTTTT; CDR3: CASNLGTDSSGELFF
size: .; J: TRBJ1-1; D: .; V: TRBV15; DNA: TGTGCCACCAGCAGAGATGGGGACGGGAACACTGAAGCTTTCTTT; CDR3: CATSRDGDGNTEAFF
size: .; J: TRBJ2-5; D: .; V: TRBV27; DNA: TGTGCCAGCAGTCCAGGTGCCGGAGGGACCCAGTACTTC; CDR3: CASSPGAGGTQYF
size: .; J: TRBJ2-7; D: .; V: TRBV2; DNA: TGTGCCAGCAGTAGAGACCGGGCCGGGGAGCAGTACTTC; CDR3: CASSRDRAGEQYF
size: .; J: TRBJ2-7; D: TRBD2; V: TRBV29-1; DNA: TGCAGCGTTCTCCCTAGCGGGAGGCGGTACGAGCAGTACTTC; CDR3: CSVLPSGRRYEQYF
size: once; J: TRBJ2-5; D: TRBD1; V: TRBV9; DNA: TGTGCCAGCAGCCAATTCACAGGGGACCAAGAGACCCAGTACTTC; CDR3: CASSQFTGDQETQYF
size: .; J: TRBJ2-7; D: .; V: TRBV7-2; DNA: TGTGCCAGCAGCTTAGCGCTAGGCGGGGCCTACGAGCAGTACTTC; CDR3: CASSLALGGAYEQYF
size: .; J: TRBJ2-5; D: TRBD1; V: TRBV4-1; DNA: TGCGCCAGCAGCCAAGCGGCTGGGACAGGGTGGGTCCGAGAGACCCAGTACTTC; CDR3: CASSQAAGTGWVRETQYF
size: .; J: TRBJ1-2; D: .; V: TRBV9; DNA: TGTGCCAGCAGCGTGACCTCCGGCTATGGCTACACCTTC; CDR3: CASSVTSGYGYTF
size: .; J: TRBJ2-7; D: TRBD2; V: TRBV5-1; DNA: TGCGCCAGCAGCGTTACTAGCGGGACCGTTTACGAGCAGTACTTC; CDR3: CASSVTSGTVYEQYF
size: once; J: TRBJ2-1; D: .; V: TRBV7-8; DNA: TGTGCCAGCAGCTACACAATCCGTGGGGGGAAAAATGAGCAGTTCTTC; CDR3: CASSYTIRGGKNEQFF
size: .; J: TRBJ2-7; D: .; V: TRBV27; DNA: TGTGCCAGCAGTTTTTCTGACCGACAGGCCTACGAGCAGTACTTC; CDR3: CASSFSDRQAYEQYF
size: .; J: TRBJ2-1; D: TRBD2; V: TRBV19; DNA: TGTGCCAGTAATGAACCGGGACTAGCGGCCTACAATGAGCAGTTCTTC; CDR3: CASNEPGLAAYNEQFF
size: .; J: TRBJ2-1; D: TRBD2; V: TRBV5-1; DNA: TGCGCCAGCAGCTTGGCAGTGGGACTAGCGGGAGGCAATGAGCAGTTCTTC; CDR3: CASSLAVGLAGGNEQFF
size: .; J: TRBJ1-2; D: .; V: TRBV9; DNA: TGTGCCAGCAGCGCCCGAGGAGTATCTAACTATGGCTACACCTTC; CDR3: CASSARGVSNYGYTF
size: .; J: TRBJ1-1; D: TRBD1; V: TRBV28; DNA: TGTGCCAGCAGCCCTACCCCAGGGGGCAACACTGAAGCTTTCTTT; CDR3: CASSPTPGGNTEAFF
size: few; J: TRBJ2-1; D: TRBD1; V: TRBV27; DNA: TGTGCCAGCAGTTTAGCACAGGGGGCCGGCAATGAGCAGTTCTTC; CDR3: CASSLAQGAGNEQFF
size: .; J: TRBJ2-3; D: .; V: TRBV5-4; DNA: TGTGCCAGCAGCCCCCTCCAGGGACATCCGACAGATACGCAGTATTTT; CDR3: CASSPLQGHPTDTQYF
size: once; J: TRBJ1-1; D: TRBD1; V: TRBV6-1; DNA: TGTGCCAGCAGTAGAAACAGGGGGCACACTGAAGCTTTCTTT; CDR3: CASSRNRGHTEAFF
size: .; J: TRBJ2-1; D: .; V: TRBV4-2; DNA: TGTGCCAGCAGCCAAGGTGCAGGGAGTGGTGGGAATGAGCAGTTCTTC; CDR3: CASSQGAGSGGNEQFF
size: .; J: TRBJ2-1; D: .; V: TRBV19; DNA: TGTGCCGTCATTAGGGGGGACCGACAGGGCCTCAATGAGCAGTTCTTC; CDR3: CAVIRGDRQGLNEQFF
size: .; J: TRBJ2-5; D: TRBD1; V: TRBV9; DNA: TGTGCCAGCAGCGACCCCACAGGACAGGGAGAGACCCAGTACTTC; CDR3: CASSDPTGQGETQYF
size: .; J: TRBJ2-7; D: .; V: TRBV28; DNA: TGTGCCAGCAGTTTATCTCTCTACGAGCAGTACTTC; CDR3: CASSLSLYEQYF
size: .; J: TRBJ1-3; D: .; V: TRBV5-5; DNA: TGTGCCAGCAGCTTGGTGACGACCACTGGAAACACCATATATTTT; CDR3: CASSLVTTTGNTIYF